The clone carrying this TCR beta chain was observed once. This sample stems from a study of blood T cell repertoires in COVID-19. CDR1 SNHLY and CDR2 FYNNEI come from the germline V gene. The CDR3 length is 12 residues. Trimming took 7 bases from V and 7 from J, leaving 10 bases between them. Original handling: Cell counts per sample came from amplifying reference gene primers. Data came from immunoSEQ multiplex PCR; TCRdb stores just in-frame clones and leaves some out. The V and J calls and clone size are taken from that table; D and trimming were inferred from the DNA. Of under 400,000 clones in the sample, roughly nine tenths are singletons; the top ten hold less than 3.5%. Patients in Seattle were enrolled during active infection, then followed longitudinally.

Specimen: peripheral blood. The receptor comes from a young woman with COVID-19, enrolled during active disease. This sequence joins TRBV2 and TRBJ1-4; D remains ambiguous. DNA for the CDR3: TGTGCCAGCATTGAGCTAGGTGAAAAACTGTTTTTT. Its protein product is CASIELGEKLFF.